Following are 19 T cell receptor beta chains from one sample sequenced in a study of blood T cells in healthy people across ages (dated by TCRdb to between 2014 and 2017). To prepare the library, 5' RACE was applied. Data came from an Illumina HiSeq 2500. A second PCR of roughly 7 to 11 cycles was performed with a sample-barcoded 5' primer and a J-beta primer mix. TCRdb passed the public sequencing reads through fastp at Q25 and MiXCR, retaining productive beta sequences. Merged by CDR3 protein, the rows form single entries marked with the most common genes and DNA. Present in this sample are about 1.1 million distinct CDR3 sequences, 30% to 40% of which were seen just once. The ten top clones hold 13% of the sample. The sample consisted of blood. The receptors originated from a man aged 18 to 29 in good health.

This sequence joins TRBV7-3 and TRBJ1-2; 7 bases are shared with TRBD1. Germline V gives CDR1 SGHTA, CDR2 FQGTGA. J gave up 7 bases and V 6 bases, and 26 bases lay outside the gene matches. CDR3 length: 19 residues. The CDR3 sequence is CASRILLLLPGQPLAGYTF. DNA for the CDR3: TGTGCCAGCAGGATATTGCTACTGCTGCCGGGACAGCCTTTGGCTGGCTACACCTTC.

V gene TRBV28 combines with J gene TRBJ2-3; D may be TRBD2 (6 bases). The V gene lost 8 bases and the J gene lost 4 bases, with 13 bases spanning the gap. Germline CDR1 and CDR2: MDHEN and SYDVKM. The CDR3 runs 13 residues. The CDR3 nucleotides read TGTGCCAGCGGGGGGATAACTGCAGATACGCAGTATTTT. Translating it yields CASGGITADTQYF.

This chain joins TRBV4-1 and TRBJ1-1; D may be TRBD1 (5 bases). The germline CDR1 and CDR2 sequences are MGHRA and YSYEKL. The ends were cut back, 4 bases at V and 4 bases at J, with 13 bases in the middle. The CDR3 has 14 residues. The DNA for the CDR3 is TGCGCCAGCAGCCCCAGACAGAGTGGCACTGAAGCTTTCTTT. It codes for CASSPRQSGTEAFF.

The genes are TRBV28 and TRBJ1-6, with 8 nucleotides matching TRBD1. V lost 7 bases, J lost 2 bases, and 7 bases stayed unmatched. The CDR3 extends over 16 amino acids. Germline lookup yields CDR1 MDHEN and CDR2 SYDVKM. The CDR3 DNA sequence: TGTGCCAGCACCATACAACAGGGGGCCTATAATTCACCCCTCCACTTT. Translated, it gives CASTIQQGAYNSPLHF. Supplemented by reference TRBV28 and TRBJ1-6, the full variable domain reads DVKVTQSSRYLVKRTGEKVFLECVQDMDHENMFWYRQDPGLGLRLIYFSYDVKMKEKGDIPEGYSVSREKKERFSLILESASTNQTSMYLCASTIQQGAYNSPLHFGNGTRLTVT.

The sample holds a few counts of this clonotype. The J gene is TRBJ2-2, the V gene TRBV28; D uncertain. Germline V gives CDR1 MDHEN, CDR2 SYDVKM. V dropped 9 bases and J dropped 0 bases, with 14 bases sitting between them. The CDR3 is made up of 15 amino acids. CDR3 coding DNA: TGTGCCAGTCACGAAAGGTCCACGAACACCGGGGAGCTGTTTTTT. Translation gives CASHERSTNTGELFF.

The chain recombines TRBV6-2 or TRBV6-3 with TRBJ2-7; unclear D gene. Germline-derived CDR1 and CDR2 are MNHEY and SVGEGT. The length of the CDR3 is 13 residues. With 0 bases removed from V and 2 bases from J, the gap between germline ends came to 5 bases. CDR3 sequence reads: CASSYSSAYEQYF. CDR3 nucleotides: TGTGCCAGCAGTTACTCAAGCGCCTACGAGCAGTACTTC.

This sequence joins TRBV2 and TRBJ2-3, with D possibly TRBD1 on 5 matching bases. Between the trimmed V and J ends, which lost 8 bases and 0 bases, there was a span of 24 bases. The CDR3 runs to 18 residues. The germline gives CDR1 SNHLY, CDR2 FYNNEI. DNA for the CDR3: TGTGCCAGCGAAAAACCCACGCAGACAGCACCTAGCACAGATACGCAGTATTTT. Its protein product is CASEKPTQTAPSTDTQYF.

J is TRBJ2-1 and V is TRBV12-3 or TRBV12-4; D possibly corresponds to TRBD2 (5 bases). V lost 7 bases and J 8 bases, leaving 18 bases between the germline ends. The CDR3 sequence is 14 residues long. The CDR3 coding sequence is TGTGCCAGCACCTCTGGACTGGCCTCTGATGAGCAGTTCTTC. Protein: CASTSGLASDEQFF.

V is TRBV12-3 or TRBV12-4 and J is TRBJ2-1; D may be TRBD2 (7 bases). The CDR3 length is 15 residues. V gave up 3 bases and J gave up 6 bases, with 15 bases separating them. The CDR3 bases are TGTGCCAGCAGTTTTGGGGGGGCTGCTAGCAATGAGCAGTTCTTC. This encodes CASSFGGAASNEQFF.

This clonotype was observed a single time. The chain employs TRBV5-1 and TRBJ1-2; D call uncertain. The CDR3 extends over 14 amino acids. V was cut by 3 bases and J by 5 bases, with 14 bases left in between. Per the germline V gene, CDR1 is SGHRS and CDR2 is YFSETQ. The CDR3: CASSSAAEWYGYTF. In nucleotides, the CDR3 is TGCGCCAGCAGCTCGGCTGCCGAGTGGTATGGCTACACCTTC.

The chain's CDR3 is CASSSGDLPLYGYTF. In nucleotides, the CDR3 is TGCGCCAGCAGCTCCGGGGACTTACCCCTCTATGGCTACACCTTC. The genes are TRBV5-1 and TRBJ1-2; weak D call: TRBD1 (5 bases). The CDR3 spans 15 residues. V gave up 3 bases and J gave up 4 bases, with 16 bases separating them. In germline, CDR1 is SGHRS, CDR2 YFSETQ.

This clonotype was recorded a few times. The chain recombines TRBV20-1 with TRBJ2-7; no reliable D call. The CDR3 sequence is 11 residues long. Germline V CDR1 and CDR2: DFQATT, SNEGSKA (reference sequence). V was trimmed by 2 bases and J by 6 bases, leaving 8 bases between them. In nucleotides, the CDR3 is TGCAGTGCTAGATCTGGGTCCGAGCAGTACTTC. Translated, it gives CSARSGSEQYF.

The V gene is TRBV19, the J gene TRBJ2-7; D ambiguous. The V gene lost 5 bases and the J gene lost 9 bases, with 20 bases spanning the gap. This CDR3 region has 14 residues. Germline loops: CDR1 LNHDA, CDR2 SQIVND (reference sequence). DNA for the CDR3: TGTGCCAGTAGTTCGGTCAGCTCCTACAATGGGCAGTACTTC. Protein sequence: CASSSVSSYNGQYF.

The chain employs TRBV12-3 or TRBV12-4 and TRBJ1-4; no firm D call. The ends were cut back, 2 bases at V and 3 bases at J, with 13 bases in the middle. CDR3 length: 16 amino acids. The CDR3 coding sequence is TGTGCCAGCAGTTTAAATGGGTACACGGCTAATGAAAAACTGTTTTTT. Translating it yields CASSLNGYTANEKLFF.

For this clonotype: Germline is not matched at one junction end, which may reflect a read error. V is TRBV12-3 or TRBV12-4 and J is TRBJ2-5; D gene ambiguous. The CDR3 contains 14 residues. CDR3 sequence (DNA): TGTGCCGGCAGTTTAAGGGCAGAGCAAGAGACCCAGTACTTC. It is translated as CAGSLRAEQETQYF.

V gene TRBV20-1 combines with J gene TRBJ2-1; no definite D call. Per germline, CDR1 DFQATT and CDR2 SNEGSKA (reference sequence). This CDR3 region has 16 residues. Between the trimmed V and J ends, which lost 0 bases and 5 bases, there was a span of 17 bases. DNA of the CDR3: TGCAGTGCTAGAGAACCGGGCGAACCCATCGACAATGAGCAGTTCTTC. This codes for CSAREPGEPIDNEQFF.

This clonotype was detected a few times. CDR3 sequence reads: CASNQQGFGYEQYF. Here the CDR3 DNA reads TGTGCCAGCAACCAACAGGGTTTCGGCTACGAGCAGTACTTC. The chain links TRBV2 to TRBJ2-7, with a tentative D call TRBD1 (6 bases). The CDR3 contains 14 residues. V lost 7 bases and J 3 bases, leaving 16 bases between the germline ends. CDR1 and CDR2 from the germline V gene are SNHLY and FYNNEI.

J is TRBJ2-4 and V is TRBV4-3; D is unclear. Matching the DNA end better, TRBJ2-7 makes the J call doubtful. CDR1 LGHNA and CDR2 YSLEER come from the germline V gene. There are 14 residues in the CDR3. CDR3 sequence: CASSQDRRYHEQYF. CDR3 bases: TGCGCCAGCAGCCAAGATCGACGGTACCACGAGCAGTACTTC.

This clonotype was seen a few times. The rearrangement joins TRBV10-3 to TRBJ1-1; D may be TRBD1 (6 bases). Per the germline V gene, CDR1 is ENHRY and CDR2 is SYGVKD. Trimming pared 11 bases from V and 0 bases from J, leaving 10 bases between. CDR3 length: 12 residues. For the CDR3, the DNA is TGTGCCGGGGGACATTTGAACACTGAAGCTTTCTTT. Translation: CAGGHLNTEAFF.